The 9 T cell receptor beta chains listed next were all sequenced from one sample in a study of cytomegalovirus exposure and HLA in healthy donors. In the PCR, 60 Vbeta and 13 Jbeta primers were used. Clones were read by immunoSEQ multiplex PCR, and TCRdb kept only the in-frame ones, dropping some. The sample includes about 73,000 clones, around three quarters of them seen just once. The sample comprised PBMCs. The receptors were gathered from a male donor in good health and CMV-seronegative.

In nucleotides, the CDR3 is TGTGCCAGCACCGCAGACAGGGGGTTAACTGAAGCTTTCTTT. It encodes CASTADRGLTEAFF. The chain recombines TRBV5-6 with TRBJ1-1, with TRBD1 matching 9 bases. This CDR3 spans 14 amino acids. Germline values: CDR1 SGHDT, CDR2 YYEEEE. V gave up 6 bases and J gave up 5 bases; unmatched junction bases: 8.

This rearrangement joins TRBV2 to TRBJ2-7; the match to TRBD2 covers 8 bases. Trimming cost V 8 bases and J 4 bases; bases outside gene matches: 7. Per the germline V gene, CDR1 is SNHLY and CDR2 is FYNNEI. The CDR3 spans 13 residues. This CDR3 reads CASAVLAAYEQYF. The CDR3 nucleotides read TGTGCCAGCGCGGTACTAGCGGCGTACGAGCAGTACTTC.

As regards this clone: One end of the junction is discordant with germline, which a read error may explain. The rearrangement links TRBV10-3 to TRBJ1-4, with TRBD1 as a possible D gene (6 bases). Per germline, CDR1 ENHRY and CDR2 SYGVKD. The CDR3 sequence is 13 residues long. The CDR3 bases are TGTGCCACCAGGACAGCACCTAATGAAAAACTGCTTTTT. Residues: CATRTAPNEKLLF.

The chain has TRBV6-5 and TRBJ1-1; D ambiguous. V was shortened by 6 bases and J by 0 bases, with 14 bases between the two germline ends. CDR3 length equals 15 residues. CDR1 and CDR2 (germline): MNHEY, SVGAGI. The CDR3 here is CASRIKGGLNTEAFF. In DNA, the CDR3 is TGTGCCAGCAGGATAAAAGGAGGGCTGAACACTGAAGCTTTCTTT.

The chain recombines TRBV9 with TRBJ1-2, with TRBD1 matching over 7 bases. CDR3 length: 15 amino acids. V gave up 1 base and J gave up 2 bases; unmatched junction bases: 5. Germline loops: CDR1 SGDLS, CDR2 YYNGEE. The CDR3 bases are TGTGCCAGCAGCGTAAACCAGGGGGGAAACTATGGCTACACCTTC. It encodes CASSVNQGGNYGYTF.

The V and J genes are TRBV18 and TRBJ1-2; tentative D call: TRBD1 (6 bases). Germline-derived CDR1 and CDR2 are KGHSH and LQKENI. The CDR3 extends over 14 amino acids. Trimming left V 3 bases short and J 3 bases short, with 11 bases between. The CDR3 nucleotides are TGTGCCAGCTCACCCAACAGGGTGGACTATGGCTACACCTTC. This codes for CASSPNRVDYGYTF.

The CDR3 DNA reads as TGTGCCAGCAGCTCGCCCGGGACAGACCACAATGAGCAGTTCTTC. It codes for CASSSPGTDHNEQFF. This chain connects TRBV7-2 to TRBJ2-1; 7 bases line up with TRBD1. The V gene end was trimmed by 4 bases and the J gene end by 5 bases; junction bases not matched to a gene: 8. CDR3 length: 15 residues. Germline V gene lookup returns CDR1 SGHTA and CDR2 FQGNSA.

The rearrangement uses TRBV5-1 and TRBJ2-1, with a tentative D call TRBD1 (6 bases). Germline CDR1 reads SGHRS; CDR2 reads YFSETQ. The V gene lost 4 bases and the J gene lost 4 bases, with 18 bases spanning the gap. The CDR3 runs to 16 residues. CDR3 DNA sequence: TGCGCCAGCAGCCAAAACGGACAGCCGGAATACAATGAGCAGTTCTTC. This codes for CASSQNGQPEYNEQFF.

This clone was seen just once. The rearrangement uses TRBV30 and TRBJ1-1; no definite D call. CDR3 length: 13 amino acids. V shed 3 bases and J shed 0 bases, with 8 bases lying between them. Germline V CDR1 and CDR2: GTSNPN, SVGIG (reference sequence). As DNA, the CDR3 is TGTGCCTGGAGGGCGACACTGAACACTGAAGCTTTCTTT. Its translation: CAWRATLNTEAFF.